This T cell receptor beta chain derives from a study of cytomegalovirus exposure and HLA in healthy donors. This clone has only one observation. The CDR3 length is 17 residues. Looked up from germline, CDR1 is SEHNR and CDR2 is FQNEAQ (reference sequence). J gave up 6 bases and V 5 bases, and 17 bases lay outside the gene matches. PCR involved 60 Vbeta and 13 Jbeta primers. Produced via immunoSEQ multiplex PCR; TCRdb's table is partial and in-frame only. This table holds under 200,000 clones, around 80% found once. This clonotype was obtained from a woman between 50 and 59 years old in good health and CMV-seropositive. Sequencing was done on a sample of PBMCs. V is TRBV7-9 and J is TRBJ2-3; 7 nucleotides line up with TRBD2. The CDR3 DNA follows: TGTGCCAGCAGCCTAGGTTGGGGGACTACTGCGCGCGATACGCAGTATTTT. It yields the protein CASSLGWGTTARDTQYF. Full variable domain (outside the CDR3, taken from reference TRBV7-9 and TRBJ2-3): DTGVSQNPRHKITKRGQNVTFRCDPISEHNRLYWYRQTLGQGPEFLTYFQNEAQLEKSRLLSDRFSAERPKGSFSTLEIQRTEQGDSAMYLCASSLGWGTTARDTQYFGPGTRLTVL.